The source of this T cell receptor beta chain is a study of regulatory dendritic cells for organ transplantation. Background on the study: Regulatory dendritic cells were monocyte-derived, receiving vitamin D3 on days 0 and 4 and IL-10 on day 4.

The repertoire was sequenced with immunoSEQ multiplex PCR; TCRdb's copy has only in-frame clones and lacks some. The sample includes about 21,000 clones, over 75% seen only once; the top ten take roughly 0.26%. The ends were cut back, 3 bases at V and 3 bases at J, with 11 bases in the middle. Germline V gives CDR1 KGHSH, CDR2 LQKENI. The CDR3 runs to 14 residues. A note on this clone: Its specificity is not known.

Sorted subsets were CFSE-labeled and cultured around five days with allogeneic dendritic cells. Study conclusions and caveats: Naive T cells showed high diversity, memory cells less, memory CD8+ least.

The clonotype originates from a human donor in good health. The sample taken for sequencing was naive CD4+ T cells from blood cultured with dendritic cells. Subset: CD45RA+ naive T cells. The gene calls are TRBV18 and TRBJ1-1; tentative D call: TRBD1 (6 bases). CDR3 sequence reads: CASSPSGGYTEAFF. CDR3 DNA: TGTGCCAGCTCACCGTCGGGGGGCTACACTGAAGCTTTCTTT.